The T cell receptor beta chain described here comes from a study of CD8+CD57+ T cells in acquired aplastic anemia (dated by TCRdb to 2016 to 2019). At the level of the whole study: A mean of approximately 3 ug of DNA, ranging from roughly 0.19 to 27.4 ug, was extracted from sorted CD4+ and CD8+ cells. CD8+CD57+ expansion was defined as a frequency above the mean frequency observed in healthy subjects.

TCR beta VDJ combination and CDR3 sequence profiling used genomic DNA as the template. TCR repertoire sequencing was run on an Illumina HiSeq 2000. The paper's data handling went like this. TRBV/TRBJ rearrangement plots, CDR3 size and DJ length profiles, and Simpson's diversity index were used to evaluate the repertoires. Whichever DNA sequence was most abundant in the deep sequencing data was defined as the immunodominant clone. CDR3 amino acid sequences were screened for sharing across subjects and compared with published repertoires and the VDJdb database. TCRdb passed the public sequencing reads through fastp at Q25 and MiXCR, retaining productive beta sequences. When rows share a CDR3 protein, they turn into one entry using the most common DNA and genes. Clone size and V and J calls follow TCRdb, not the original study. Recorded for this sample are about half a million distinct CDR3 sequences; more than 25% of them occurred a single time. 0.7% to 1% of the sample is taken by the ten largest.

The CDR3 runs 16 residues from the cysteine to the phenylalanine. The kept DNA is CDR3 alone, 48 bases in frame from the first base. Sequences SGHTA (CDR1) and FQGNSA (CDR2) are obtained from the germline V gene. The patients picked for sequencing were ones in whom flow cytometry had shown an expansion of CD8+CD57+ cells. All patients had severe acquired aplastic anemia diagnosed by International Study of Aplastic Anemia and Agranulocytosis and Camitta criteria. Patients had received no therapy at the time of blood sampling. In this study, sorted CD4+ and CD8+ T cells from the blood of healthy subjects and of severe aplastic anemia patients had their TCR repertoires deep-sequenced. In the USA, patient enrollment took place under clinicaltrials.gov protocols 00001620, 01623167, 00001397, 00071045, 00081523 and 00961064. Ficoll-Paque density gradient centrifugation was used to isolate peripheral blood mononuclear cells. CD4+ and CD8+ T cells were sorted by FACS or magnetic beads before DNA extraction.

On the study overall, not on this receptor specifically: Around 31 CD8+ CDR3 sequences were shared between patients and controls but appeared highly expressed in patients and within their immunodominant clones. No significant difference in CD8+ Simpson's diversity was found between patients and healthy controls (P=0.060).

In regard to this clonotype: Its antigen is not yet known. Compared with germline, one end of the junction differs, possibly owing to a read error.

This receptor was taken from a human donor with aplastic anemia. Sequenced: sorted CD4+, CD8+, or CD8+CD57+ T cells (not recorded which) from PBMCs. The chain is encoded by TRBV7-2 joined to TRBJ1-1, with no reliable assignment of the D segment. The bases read TGTGCCAGCAGCTTACCCGCTCGGGGTATGAACGCTGAAGCTTTCTTT. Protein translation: CASSLPARGMNAEAFF.